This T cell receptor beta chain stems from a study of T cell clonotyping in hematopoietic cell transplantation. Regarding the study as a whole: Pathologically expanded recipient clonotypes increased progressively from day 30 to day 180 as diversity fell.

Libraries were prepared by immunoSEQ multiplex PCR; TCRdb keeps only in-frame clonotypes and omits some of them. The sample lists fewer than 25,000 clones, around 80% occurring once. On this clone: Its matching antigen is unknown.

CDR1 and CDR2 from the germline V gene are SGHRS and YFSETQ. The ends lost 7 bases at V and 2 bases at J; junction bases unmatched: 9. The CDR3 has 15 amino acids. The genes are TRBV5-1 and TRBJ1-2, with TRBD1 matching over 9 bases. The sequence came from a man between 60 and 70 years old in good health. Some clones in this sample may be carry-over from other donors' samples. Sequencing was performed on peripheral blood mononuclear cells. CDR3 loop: CASRLTGGANYGYTF. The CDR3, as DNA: TGCGCCAGCCGACTTACAGGGGGCGCGAACTATGGCTACACCTTC.